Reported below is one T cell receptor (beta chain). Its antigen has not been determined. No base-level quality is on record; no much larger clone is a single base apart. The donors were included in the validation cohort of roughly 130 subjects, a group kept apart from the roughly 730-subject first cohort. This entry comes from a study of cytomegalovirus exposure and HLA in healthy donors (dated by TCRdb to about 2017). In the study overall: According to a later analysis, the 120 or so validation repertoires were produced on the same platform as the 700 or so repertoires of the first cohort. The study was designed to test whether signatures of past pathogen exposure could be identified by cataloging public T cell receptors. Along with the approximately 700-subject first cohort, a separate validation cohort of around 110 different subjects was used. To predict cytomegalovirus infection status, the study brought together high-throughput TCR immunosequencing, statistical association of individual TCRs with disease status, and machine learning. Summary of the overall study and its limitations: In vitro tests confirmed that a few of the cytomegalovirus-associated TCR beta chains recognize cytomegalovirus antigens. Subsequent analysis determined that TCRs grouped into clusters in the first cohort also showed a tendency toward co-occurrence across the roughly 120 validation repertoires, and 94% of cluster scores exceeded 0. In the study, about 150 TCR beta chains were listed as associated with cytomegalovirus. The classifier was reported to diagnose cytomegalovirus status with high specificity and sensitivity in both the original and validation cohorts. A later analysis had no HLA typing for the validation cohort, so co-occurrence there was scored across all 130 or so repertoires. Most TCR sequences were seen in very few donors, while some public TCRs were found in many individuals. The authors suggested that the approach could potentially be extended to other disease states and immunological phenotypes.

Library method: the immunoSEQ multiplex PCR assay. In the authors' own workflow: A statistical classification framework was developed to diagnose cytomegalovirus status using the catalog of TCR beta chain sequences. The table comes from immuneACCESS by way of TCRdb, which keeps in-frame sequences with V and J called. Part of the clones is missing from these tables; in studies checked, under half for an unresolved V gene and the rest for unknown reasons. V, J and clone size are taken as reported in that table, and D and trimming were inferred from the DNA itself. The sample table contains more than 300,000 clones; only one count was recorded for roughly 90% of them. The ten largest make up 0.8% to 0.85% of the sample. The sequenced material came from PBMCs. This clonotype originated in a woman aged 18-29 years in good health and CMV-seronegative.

The sequenced DNA: TGTGCCAGCAAGGGGTCGCGAACCGTCTTCGCTTTCTTT. Translation gives CASKGSRTVFAFF. The chain is encoded by TRBV27 joined to TRBJ1-1, with a tentative D gene TRBD1 over 5 matching bases. The germline V gene (reference sequence) gives CDR1 as MNHEY and CDR2 as SMNVEV. V loses 7 bases, J loses 11 bases, and the germline ends lie 20 bases apart. From the cysteine up to the phenylalanine, the CDR3 has a length of 13 residues. Just the 39-base CDR3 DNA is kept, in frame starting at base 1.